This T cell receptor beta chain was obtained from a study of cytomegalovirus exposure and HLA in healthy donors. In the case of this clone: Its target is not known.

CDR3 length: 13 amino acids. CDR1 LNHDA and CDR2 SQIVND come from the germline V gene (reference sequence). V trimming: 4 bases; J trimming: 4 bases; junction bases outside the gene matches: 4. With 60 Vbeta and 13 Jbeta primers, the PCR was carried out. This table comes from immunoSEQ multiplex PCR, and its TCRdb copy is limited to in-frame clones, with some not included. In the table there are under 200,000 clones, more than 75% of which are singletons. Study observations and caveats: Some V segments could not be told apart, so they were left out, TRBV6-2 and TRBV6-3 among them. CMV serostatus was the only immune exposure information that was available. Per published reports, the classifier diagnosed cytomegalovirus status with high specificity and sensitivity.

The sequence came from a man aged 30 to 45 in good health and CMV-seropositive. Sequencing was carried out using PBMCs. The V call is TRBV19, the J call TRBJ2-7, with 7 nucleotides matching TRBD1. The CDR3 DNA follows: TGTGCCAGTAGTAGACGGGACAGTTACGAGCAGTACTTC. Protein: CASSRRDSYEQYF.